These T cell receptor beta chains were read from a single sample in a study of T-cell memory formation after mild COVID-19. TCRdb processed the 5' RACE reads anew with MiXCR; each CDR3 protein has one entry. The sample contains some 48,000 distinct CDR3 sequences, 25% to 35% of which appear only once. Sequencing was performed on PBMCs or a T cell subset sorted from them (not recorded which). Receptors were obtained from a man aged 18 to 30 who had mild COVID-19 (a few samples of this study predate the infection). Cell type and time point are not known. The CDR3 runs from the conserved cysteine through the conserved F or W. The D gene is left open where the match is weak. Not all rows give a size; the values are once, few, many and, for expanded clones, a class.

D gene	V gene	clone size	J gene	CDR3 protein	CDR3 DNA
TRBD1	TRBV7-8	few	TRBJ1-5	CASSSDRTSNQPQHF	TGTGCCAGCAGTTCGGACAGGACGAGCAATCAGCCCCAGCATTTT
TRBD1	TRBV6-2/TRBV6-3	NA	TRBJ1-2	CASSYLTGIFNYGYTF	TGTGCCAGCAGTTACCTGACAGGGATTTTCAACTATGGCTACACCTTC
NA	TRBV7-9	few	TRBJ1-2	CASSNSLGGYTF	TGTGCCAGCAGCAACAGCCTAGGCGGCTACACCTTC
NA	TRBV25-1	NA	TRBJ2-1	CASIPGPLGNEQFF	TGTGCCAGCATTCCCGGGCCCCTGGGGAATGAGCAGTTCTTC
NA	TRBV7-9	NA	TRBJ2-3	CASSAPGGQETDTQYF	TGTGCCAGCAGCGCTCCCGGGGGCCAAGAAACAGATACGCAGTATTTT
NA	TRBV12-3/TRBV12-4	few	TRBJ2-3	CASSLEVGSTDTQYF	TGTGCCAGCAGTTTAGAGGTCGGGAGCACAGATACGCAGTATTTT
NA	TRBV7-2	NA	TRBJ2-1	CASSFFAVVGGYNEQFF	TGTGCCAGCAGCTTTTTTGCTGTAGTGGGGGGATACAATGAGCAGTTCTTC
TRBD2	TRBV9	NA	TRBJ2-5	CASSVGDGRAQETQYF	TGTGCCAGCAGCGTAGGAGACGGGAGGGCCCAAGAGACCCAGTACTTC
NA	TRBV6-2/TRBV6-3	NA	TRBJ1-2	CASSYAAGPDGYTF	TGTGCCAGCAGTTACGCCGCAGGGCCGGATGGCTACACCTTC
NA	TRBV7-9	NA	TRBJ1-1	CASSFEGEAFF	TGTGCCAGCAGCTTTGAAGGCGAAGCTTTCTTT
TRBD1	TRBV7-8	few	TRBJ2-7	CASSPDRAAEQYF	TGTGCCAGCAGCCCGGACAGGGCGGCCGAGCAGTACTTC
NA	TRBV7-9	NA	TRBJ1-5	CASSLADSYQPQHF	TGTGCCAGCAGCTTAGCGGACAGCTATCAGCCCCAGCATTTT
NA	TRBV7-9	once	TRBJ1-6	CASSPVESYNSPLHF	TGTGCCAGCAGCCCGGTAGAATCCTATAATTCACCCCTCCACTTT
TRBD2	TRBV7-9	NA	TRBJ2-1	CASSLWLAGFYNEQFF	TGTGCCAGCAGCTTATGGCTAGCGGGGTTCTACAATGAGCAGTTCTTC
NA	TRBV5-4	many	TRBJ2-5	CASSSSTRQETQYF	TGTGCCAGCAGCTCCTCGACTAGGCAAGAGACCCAGTACTTC
NA	TRBV10-3	few	TRBJ1-1	CAIQGPTGTEAFF	TGTGCCATCCAAGGCCCGACAGGCACTGAAGCTTTCTTT
NA	TRBV7-9	NA	TRBJ1-1	CASSWPDRNTEAFF	TGTGCCAGCAGCTGGCCGGACAGGAACACTGAAGCTTTCTTT
TRBD1	TRBV7-9	NA	TRBJ2-3	CASTFPGQGTDTQYF	TGTGCCAGCACCTTCCCGGGACAGGGCACAGATACGCAGTATTTT
NA	TRBV4-3	few	TRBJ2-1	CASSQGRTGPQFF	TGCGCCAGCAGCCAAGGGAGGACGGGTCCGCAGTTCTTC
TRBD1	TRBV11-2	NA	TRBJ1-3	CASSFTTGETSGNTIYF	TGTGCCAGCAGCTTCACGACAGGGGAGACGTCTGGAAACACCATATATTTT
TRBD2	TRBV4-3	NA	TRBJ2-1	CASSQGLTSGGGEQFF	TGCGCCAGCAGCCAAGGTCTTACTAGCGGGGGTGGTGAGCAGTTCTTC
NA	TRBV7-9	few	TRBJ2-7	CASSLERSYEQYF	TGTGCCAGCAGCTTAGAACGGAGCTACGAGCAGTACTTC
NA	TRBV29-1	NA	TRBJ2-7	CSVEDPMGSTYEQYF	TGCAGCGTTGAAGATCCAATGGGCAGTACCTACGAGCAGTACTTC
NA	TRBV7-9	once	TRBJ2-3	CASSLSPTPIDTQYF	TGTGCCAGCAGCTTATCCCCGACTCCGATAGATACGCAGTATTTT
TRBD2	TRBV6-2/TRBV6-3	NA	TRBJ2-1	CASSTGTSGYNEQFF	TGTGCCAGCAGTACCGGGACTAGCGGTTACAATGAGCAGTTCTTC
NA	TRBV6-1	NA	TRBJ2-3	CASSEGPWGITDTQYF	TGTGCCAGCAGTGAAGGGCCGTGGGGAATCACAGATACGCAGTATTTT
NA	TRBV12-3/TRBV12-4	few	TRBJ2-7	CASSLLGNEQYF	TGTGCCAGCAGTTTACTGGGCAACGAGCAGTACTTC
TRBD2	TRBV4-3	few	TRBJ2-3	CASSQDLTSGADTQYF	TGCGCCAGCAGCCAAGATCTTACTAGCGGGGCAGATACGCAGTATTTT
TRBD2	TRBV2	once	TRBJ2-1	CASSVKTSGGYNEQFF	TGTGCCAGCAGTGTTAAGACTAGCGGGGGATACAATGAGCAGTTCTTC
NA	TRBV6-5	NA	TRBJ1-5	CASRGLGGPQHF	TGTGCCAGCAGGGGGCTGGGGGGGCCCCAGCATTTT
NA	TRBV5-1	many	TRBJ2-2	CASSSGRGDTGELFF	TGCGCCAGCAGCTCCGGCCGGGGAGACACCGGGGAGCTGTTTTTT
NA	TRBV29-1	few	TRBJ2-4	CSVELPGEDIQYF	TGCAGCGTTGAACTCCCAGGGGAGGACATTCAGTACTTC
NA	TRBV24-1	NA	TRBJ2-5	CATSPPNQETQYF	TGTGCCACCTCCCCCCCAAATCAAGAGACCCAGTACTTC
NA	TRBV5-6	NA	TRBJ2-2	CASSLASTELLYGELFF	TGTGCCAGCAGCTTGGCCTCGACAGAGCTTTTGTACGGGGAGCTGTTTTTT
NA	TRBV7-8	few	TRBJ2-3	CASRGELGEDTQYF	TGTGCCAGCAGGGGTGAGCTGGGCGAAGATACGCAGTATTTT
NA	TRBV9	NA	TRBJ2-4	CASSIDSNWDIQYF	TGTGCCAGCAGCATTGACAGCAATTGGGACATTCAGTACTTC
TRBD1	TRBV12-3/TRBV12-4	NA	TRBJ2-1	CASSLALGQAYNEQFF	TGTGCCAGCAGTTTAGCGCTGGGACAGGCTTACAATGAGCAGTTCTTC
TRBD2	TRBV4-1	NA	TRBJ2-1	CASSQVSLAGALNEQFF	TGCGCCAGCAGCCAAGTGTCTCTAGCGGGGGCGCTTAATGAGCAGTTCTTC
TRBD2	TRBV5-4	NA	TRBJ2-5	CASRFAGGVETQYF	TGTGCCAGCCGCTTTGCGGGGGGAGTGGAGACCCAGTACTTC
NA	TRBV7-9	NA	TRBJ2-1	CASSLGGQGPYNEQFF	TGTGCCAGCAGCTTAGGAGGGCAGGGGCCTTACAATGAGCAGTTCTTC
NA	TRBV7-9	NA	TRBJ2-3	CASSSPRGTDTQYF	TGTGCCAGCAGCTCCCCGCGGGGAACAGATACGCAGTATTTT
NA	TRBV7-9	NA	TRBJ1-1	CASSLVSFSTEAFF	TGTGCCAGCAGCTTAGTCAGCTTCTCCACTGAAGCTTTCTTT
NA	TRBV12-3/TRBV12-4	NA	TRBJ1-5	CASTQLGNQPQHF	TGTGCCAGCACGCAATTGGGCAATCAGCCCCAGCATTTT
NA	TRBV5-1	few	TRBJ2-1	CASSSGRPYNEQFF	TGCGCCAGCAGCTCAGGGAGGCCCTACAATGAGCAGTTCTTC
NA	TRBV5-1	few	TRBJ1-3	CASRGYFSGNTIYF	TGCGCCAGCAGGGGATATTTCTCTGGAAACACCATATATTTT
NA	TRBV5-1	NA	TRBJ1-2	CASSLYQGDYGYTF	TGCGCCAGCAGCTTGTACCAGGGAGATTATGGCTACACCTTC
NA	TRBV5-1	few	TRBJ2-7	CASSPDGYYEQYF	TGCGCCAGCAGCCCCGATGGCTACTACGAGCAGTACTTC
NA	TRBV5-1	NA	TRBJ2-7	CASSPEGGVSYEQYF	TGCGCCAGCAGCCCAGAAGGGGGGGTATCCTACGAGCAGTACTTC
TRBD1	TRBV20-1	few	TRBJ2-7	CSARGQGQAYEQYF	TGCAGTGCTAGAGGACAGGGTCAAGCCTACGAGCAGTACTTC
NA	TRBV29-1	NA	TRBJ2-5	CSVAKGPQETQYF	TGCAGCGTTGCTAAGGGACCCCAAGAGACCCAGTACTTC
TRBD1	TRBV28	NA	TRBJ1-4	CASIPGQGYEKLFF	TGTGCCAGCATCCCGGGACAGGGGTATGAAAAACTGTTTTTT
TRBD1	TRBV5-6	NA	TRBJ2-2	CASSPMTGGDPGELFF	TGTGCCAGCAGCCCGATGACAGGGGGCGATCCCGGGGAGCTGTTTTTT
NA	TRBV12-3/TRBV12-4	NA	TRBJ2-2	CASSLVGRTGELFF	TGTGCCAGCAGTTTGGTGGGGAGGACCGGGGAGCTGTTTTTT
TRBD1	TRBV7-2	NA	TRBJ1-3	CASVVSWDRTSSGNTIYF	TGTGCCAGCGTTGTGAGCTGGGACAGGACTTCCTCTGGAAACACCATATACTTT